This TCR beta chain was sequenced for a study of CD8 T cells in ankylosing spondylitis. The study, taken as a whole, reports: The study identified a TCR beta motif of 7 or 8 highly homologous variants that appeared characteristic of ankylosing spondylitis blood.

Ten or more counts support this clonotype. Its specificity is unknown. CDR3 length: 14 amino acids. The J segment lost 4 bases and the V segment lost 4 bases, leaving 4 bases of the junction unmatched. CDR1 and CDR2 from the germline V gene are SGHTA and FQGNSA. Researchers built TCR beta libraries using quantitative 5'-RACE with molecular barcodes. TCRdb re-called the 5' RACE reads through MiXCR, storing one row per CDR3 protein. This table holds 450,000 to 550,000 distinct CDR3 sequences, about 5.4% found once. The specimen was blood, either unsorted or a sorted T cell fraction (not recorded which). The clonotype comes from a male donor with ankylosing spondylitis. The rearrangement uses TRBV7-2 and TRBJ2-5; 9 bases match TRBD1. CDR3 coding DNA: TGTGCCAGCAGCTGGGACAGGGTCAGAGAGACCCAGTACTTC. Protein sequence: CASSWDRVRETQYF.